Described below is a single T cell receptor (beta chain) sequence and its context. What it binds is unknown. From the RT-PCR reads, TCRdb called clonotypes with MiXCR, one entry per CDR3 protein. The sample records 860,000 or so distinct CDR3 sequences, 21% being singletons. The V gene lost 4 bases and the J gene lost 2 bases, with 16 bases spanning the gap. The CDR3 length is 15 residues. Germline loops: CDR1 SQVTM, CDR2 ANQGSEA. This sample was included in a study of response to subunit inactivated influenza vaccine. General study findings and limits: With each seasonal influenza vaccination, the authors suggested, few new T cells are recruited.

The specimen comprised PBMCs from blood, sampled roughly 5 days after vaccination. The clonotype originates from a man between 45 and 60 years old who received an inactivated influenza vaccine. This chain connects TRBV29-1 to TRBJ2-3, with D tentatively TRBD2 (7 bases). The CDR3: CSVASEGGATDTQYF. CDR3 bases: TGCAGCGTTGCCTCGGAGGGGGGGGCCACAGATACGCAGTATTTT.